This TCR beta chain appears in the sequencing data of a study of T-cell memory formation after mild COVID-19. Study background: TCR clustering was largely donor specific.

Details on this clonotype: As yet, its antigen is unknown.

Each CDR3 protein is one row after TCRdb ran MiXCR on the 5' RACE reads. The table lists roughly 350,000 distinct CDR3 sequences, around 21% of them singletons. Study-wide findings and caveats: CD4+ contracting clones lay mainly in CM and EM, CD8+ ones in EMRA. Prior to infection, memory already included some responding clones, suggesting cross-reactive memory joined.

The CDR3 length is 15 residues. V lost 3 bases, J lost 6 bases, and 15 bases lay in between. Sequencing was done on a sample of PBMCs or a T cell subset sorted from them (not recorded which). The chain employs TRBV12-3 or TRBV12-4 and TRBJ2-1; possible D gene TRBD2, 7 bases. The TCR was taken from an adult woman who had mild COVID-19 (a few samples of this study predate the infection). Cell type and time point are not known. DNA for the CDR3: TGTGCCAGCAGTTTCGCGGGGGCCGCCCCCAATGAGCAGTTCTTC. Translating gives CASSFAGAAPNEQFF.